This T cell receptor (beta chain) derives from a study of a mutant IDH1 vaccine in newly diagnosed glioma. Study-level information: Investigators started vaccination 4-6 weeks after radiotherapy alone, or with temozolomide cycles. The treated group averaged about 44 years old and was roughly 60% male, roughly 38% female.

The time point is: week 35, safety follow-up. The study gave 300 ug of mutant IDH1 20-mer peptide per vaccine dose, with topical imiquimod. There were eight vaccinations for patients, given in weeks 1, 3, 5, 7, 11, 15, 19 and 23. This CDR3 spans 15 amino acids. V lost 5 bases and J 0 bases, leaving 13 bases between the germline ends. Germline CDR1 and CDR2: SEHNR and FQNEAQ (reference sequence). As for this clone: What it binds is unknown. The identical CDR3 is also encoded by other nucleotide sequences in the sample.

Method: immunoSEQ multiplex PCR; TCRdb's copy keeps in-frame clones and lacks some. The sample lists some 48,000 clones, over 60% occurring once. This clonotype was sampled from a man aged 35-49 years with glioma. The chain couples TRBV7-9 to TRBJ2-5; D may be TRBD2 (6 bases). The sequencing here drew on PBMCs, taken from a glioma patient whose treatment included an IDH1 peptide vaccine. The CDR3 DNA reads as TGTGCCAGCAGCCCCACCGGGAGCGACCAAGAGACCCAGTACTTC. The encoded protein is CASSPTGSDQETQYF.